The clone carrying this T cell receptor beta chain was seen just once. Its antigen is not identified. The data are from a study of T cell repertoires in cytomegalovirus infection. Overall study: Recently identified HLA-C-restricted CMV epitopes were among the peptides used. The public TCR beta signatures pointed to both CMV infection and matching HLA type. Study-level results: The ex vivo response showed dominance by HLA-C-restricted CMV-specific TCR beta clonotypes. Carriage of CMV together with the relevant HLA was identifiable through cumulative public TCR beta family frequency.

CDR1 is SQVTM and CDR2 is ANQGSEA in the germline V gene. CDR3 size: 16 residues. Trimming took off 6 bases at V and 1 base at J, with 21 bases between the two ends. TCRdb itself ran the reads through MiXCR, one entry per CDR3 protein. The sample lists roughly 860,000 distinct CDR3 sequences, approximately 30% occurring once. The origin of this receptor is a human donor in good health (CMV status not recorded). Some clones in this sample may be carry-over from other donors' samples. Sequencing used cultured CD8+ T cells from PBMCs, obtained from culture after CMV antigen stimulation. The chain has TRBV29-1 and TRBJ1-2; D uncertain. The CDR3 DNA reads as TGCAGCGTGGAGACGGCGCACCCGTTGGGTAACTATGGCTACACCTTC. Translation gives CSVETAHPLGNYGYTF. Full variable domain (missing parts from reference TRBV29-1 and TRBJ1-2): SAVISQKPSRDICQRGTSLTIQCQVDSQVTMMFWYRQQPGQSLTLIATANQGSEATYESGFVIDKFPISRPNLTFSTLTVSNMSPEDSSIYLCSVETAHPLGNYGYTFGSGTRLTVV.